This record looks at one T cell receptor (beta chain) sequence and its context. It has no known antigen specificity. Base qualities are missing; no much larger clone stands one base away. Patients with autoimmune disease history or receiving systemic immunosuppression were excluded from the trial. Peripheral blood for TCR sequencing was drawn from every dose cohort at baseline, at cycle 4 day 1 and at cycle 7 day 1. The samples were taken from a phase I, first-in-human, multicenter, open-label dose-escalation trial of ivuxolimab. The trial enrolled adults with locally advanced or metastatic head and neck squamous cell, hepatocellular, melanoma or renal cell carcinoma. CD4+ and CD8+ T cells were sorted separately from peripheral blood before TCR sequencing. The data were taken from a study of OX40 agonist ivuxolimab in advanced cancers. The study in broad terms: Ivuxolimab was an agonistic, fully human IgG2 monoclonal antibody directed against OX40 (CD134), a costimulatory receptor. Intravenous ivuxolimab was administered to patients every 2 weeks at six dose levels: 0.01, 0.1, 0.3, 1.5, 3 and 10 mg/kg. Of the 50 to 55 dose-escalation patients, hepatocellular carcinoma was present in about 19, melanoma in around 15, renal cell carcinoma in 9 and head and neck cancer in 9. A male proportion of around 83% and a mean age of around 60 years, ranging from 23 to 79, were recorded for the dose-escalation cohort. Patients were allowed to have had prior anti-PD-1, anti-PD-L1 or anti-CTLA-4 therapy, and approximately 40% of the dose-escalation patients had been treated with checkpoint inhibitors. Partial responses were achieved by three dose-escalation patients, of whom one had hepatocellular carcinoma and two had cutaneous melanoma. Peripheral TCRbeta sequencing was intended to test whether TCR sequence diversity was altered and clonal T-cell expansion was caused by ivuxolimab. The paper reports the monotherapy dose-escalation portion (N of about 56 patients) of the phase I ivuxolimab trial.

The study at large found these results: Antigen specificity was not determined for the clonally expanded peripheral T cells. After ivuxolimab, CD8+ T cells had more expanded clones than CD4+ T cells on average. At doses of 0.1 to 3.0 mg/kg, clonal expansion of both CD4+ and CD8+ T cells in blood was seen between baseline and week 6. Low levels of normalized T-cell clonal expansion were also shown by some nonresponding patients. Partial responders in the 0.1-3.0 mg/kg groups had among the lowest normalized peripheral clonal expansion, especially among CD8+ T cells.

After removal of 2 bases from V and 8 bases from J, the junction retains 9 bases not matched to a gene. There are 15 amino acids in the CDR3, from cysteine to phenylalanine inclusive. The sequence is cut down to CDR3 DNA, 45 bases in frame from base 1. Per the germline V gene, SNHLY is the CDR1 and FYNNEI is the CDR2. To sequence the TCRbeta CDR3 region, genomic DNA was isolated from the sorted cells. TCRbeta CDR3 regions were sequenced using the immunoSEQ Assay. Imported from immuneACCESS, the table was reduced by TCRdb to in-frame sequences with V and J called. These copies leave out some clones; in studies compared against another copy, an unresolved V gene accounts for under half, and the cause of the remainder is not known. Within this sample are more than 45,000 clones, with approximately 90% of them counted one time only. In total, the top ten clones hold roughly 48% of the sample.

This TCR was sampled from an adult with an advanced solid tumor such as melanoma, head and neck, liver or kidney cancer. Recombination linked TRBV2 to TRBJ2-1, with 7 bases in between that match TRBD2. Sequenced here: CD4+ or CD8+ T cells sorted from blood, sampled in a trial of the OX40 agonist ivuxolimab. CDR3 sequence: CASSERRLAIDEQFF. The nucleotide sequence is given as TGTGCCAGCAGTGAACGCCGACTAGCAATCGATGAGCAGTTCTTC.